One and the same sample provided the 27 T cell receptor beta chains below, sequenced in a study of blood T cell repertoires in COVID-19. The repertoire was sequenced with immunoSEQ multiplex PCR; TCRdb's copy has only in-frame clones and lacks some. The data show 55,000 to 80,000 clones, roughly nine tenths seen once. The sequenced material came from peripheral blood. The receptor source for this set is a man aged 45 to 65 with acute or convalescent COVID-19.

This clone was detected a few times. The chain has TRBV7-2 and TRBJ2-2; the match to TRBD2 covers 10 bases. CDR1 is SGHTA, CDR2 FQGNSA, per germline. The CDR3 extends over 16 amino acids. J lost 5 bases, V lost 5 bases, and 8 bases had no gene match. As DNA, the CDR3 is TGTGCCAGCAGCCGGCAAGCGGGAGGGCGGACCGGGGAGCTGTTTTTT. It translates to CASSRQAGGRTGELFF. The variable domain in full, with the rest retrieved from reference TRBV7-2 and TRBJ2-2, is GAGVSQSPSNKVTEKGKDVELRCDPISGHTALYWYRQSLGQGLEFLIYFQGNSAPDKSGLPSDRFSAERTGGSVSTLTIQRTQQEDSAVYLCASSRQAGGRTGELFFGEGSRLTVL.

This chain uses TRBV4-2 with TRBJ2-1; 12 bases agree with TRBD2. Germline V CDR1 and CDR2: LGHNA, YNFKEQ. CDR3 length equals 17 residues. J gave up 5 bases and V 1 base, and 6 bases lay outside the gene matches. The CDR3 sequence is CASSQGVTSGSHNEQFF. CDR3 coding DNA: TGTGCCAGCAGCCAAGGGGTGACTAGCGGGAGCCACAATGAGCAGTTCTTC.

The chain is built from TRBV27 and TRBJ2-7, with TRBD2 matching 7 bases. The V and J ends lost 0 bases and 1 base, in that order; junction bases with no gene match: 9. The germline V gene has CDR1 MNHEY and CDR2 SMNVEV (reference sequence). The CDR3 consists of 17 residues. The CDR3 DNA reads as TGTGCCAGCAGTTTATCGACTGGGTCTAGCGGATCCTACGAGCAGTACTTC. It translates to CASSLSTGSSGSYEQYF.

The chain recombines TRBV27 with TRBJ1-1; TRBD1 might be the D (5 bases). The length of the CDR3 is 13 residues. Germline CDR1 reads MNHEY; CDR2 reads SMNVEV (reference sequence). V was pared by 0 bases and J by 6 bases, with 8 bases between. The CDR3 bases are TGTGCCAGCAGTTTATCCAGGGTGTCTGAAGCTTTCTTT. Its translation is CASSLSRVSEAFF.

CDR3 DNA sequence: TGCAGCGTTGAGGGGGGCTACAATGAGCAGTTCTTC. Residues: CSVEGGYNEQFF. The chain is built from TRBV29-1 and TRBJ2-1; weak D call: TRBD2 (6 bases). The germline V gene has CDR1 SQVTM and CDR2 ANQGSEA. The CDR3 sequence is 12 residues long. V lost 3 bases and J 3 bases, leaving 6 bases between the germline ends.

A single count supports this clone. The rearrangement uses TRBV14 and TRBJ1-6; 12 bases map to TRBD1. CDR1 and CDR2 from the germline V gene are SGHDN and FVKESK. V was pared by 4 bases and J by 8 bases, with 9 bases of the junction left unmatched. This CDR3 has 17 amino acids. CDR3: CASSPPGTGGMYSPLHF. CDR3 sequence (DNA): TGTGCCAGCAGCCCTCCCGGGACAGGGGGCATGTATTCACCCCTCCACTTT.

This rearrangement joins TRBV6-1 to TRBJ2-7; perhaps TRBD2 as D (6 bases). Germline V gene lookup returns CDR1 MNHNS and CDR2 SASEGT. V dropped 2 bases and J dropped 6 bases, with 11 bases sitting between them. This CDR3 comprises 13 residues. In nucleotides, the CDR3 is TGTGCCAGCAGTGAACCGGGGGTTCCCGAGCAGTACTTC. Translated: CASSEPGVPEQYF.

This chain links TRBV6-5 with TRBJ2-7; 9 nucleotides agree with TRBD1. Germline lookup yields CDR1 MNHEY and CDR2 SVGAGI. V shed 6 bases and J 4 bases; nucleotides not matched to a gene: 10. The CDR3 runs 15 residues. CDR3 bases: TGTGCCAGCAGCCTAGGGCTACAGGGGGCTTACGAGCAGTACGTC. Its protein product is CASSLGLQGAYEQYV.

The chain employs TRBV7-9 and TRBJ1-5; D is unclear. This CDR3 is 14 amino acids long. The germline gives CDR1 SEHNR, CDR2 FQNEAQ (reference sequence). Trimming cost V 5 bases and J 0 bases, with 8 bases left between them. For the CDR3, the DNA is TGTGCCAGCAGCCCAGGTAGTAGCAATCAGCCCCAGCATTTT. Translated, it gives CASSPGSSNQPQHF.

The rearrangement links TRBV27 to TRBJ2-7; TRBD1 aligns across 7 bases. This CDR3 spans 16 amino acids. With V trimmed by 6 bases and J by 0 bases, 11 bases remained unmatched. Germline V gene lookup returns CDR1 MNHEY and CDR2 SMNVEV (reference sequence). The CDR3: CASSPGWGQNSYEQYF. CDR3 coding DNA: TGTGCCAGCAGCCCAGGCTGGGGACAGAACTCCTACGAGCAGTACTTC.

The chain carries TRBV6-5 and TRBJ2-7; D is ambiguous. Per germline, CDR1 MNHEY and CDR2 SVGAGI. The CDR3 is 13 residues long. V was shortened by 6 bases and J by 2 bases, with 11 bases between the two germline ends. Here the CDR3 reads CASRIDSPYEQYV. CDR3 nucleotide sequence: TGTGCCAGCAGGATTGACTCCCCCTACGAGCAGTACGTC.

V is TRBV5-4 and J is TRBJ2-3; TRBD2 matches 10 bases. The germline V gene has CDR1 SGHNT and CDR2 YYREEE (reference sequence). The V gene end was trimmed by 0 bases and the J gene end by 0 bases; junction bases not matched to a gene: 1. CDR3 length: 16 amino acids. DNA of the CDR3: TGTGCCAGCAGCTTGGGGACTAGCGGAAGCACAGATACGCAGTATTTT. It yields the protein CASSLGTSGSTDTQYF.

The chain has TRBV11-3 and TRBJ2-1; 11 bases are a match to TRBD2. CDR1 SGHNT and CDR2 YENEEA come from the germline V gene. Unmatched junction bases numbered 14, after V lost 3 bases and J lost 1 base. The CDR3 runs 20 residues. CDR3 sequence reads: CASSFGTSGPNWGSYNEQFF. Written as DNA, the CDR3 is TGTGCCAGCAGCTTTGGGACTAGCGGTCCCAATTGGGGTTCCTACAATGAGCAGTTCTTC.

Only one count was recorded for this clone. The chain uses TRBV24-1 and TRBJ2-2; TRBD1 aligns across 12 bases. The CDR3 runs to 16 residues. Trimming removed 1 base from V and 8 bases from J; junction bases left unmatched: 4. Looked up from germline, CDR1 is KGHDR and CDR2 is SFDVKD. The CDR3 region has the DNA TGTGCCACCAGTGATTTTATGGGACAGGGGGCTGGGGAGCTGTTTTTT. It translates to CATSDFMGQGAGELFF.

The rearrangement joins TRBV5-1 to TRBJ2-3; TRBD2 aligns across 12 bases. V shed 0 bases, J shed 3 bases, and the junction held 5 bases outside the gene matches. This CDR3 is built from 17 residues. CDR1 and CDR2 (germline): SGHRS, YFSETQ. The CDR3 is CASSLALTSGSTDTQYF. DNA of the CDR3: TGCGCCAGCAGCTTGGCCCTGACTAGCGGGAGTACAGATACGCAGTATTTT.

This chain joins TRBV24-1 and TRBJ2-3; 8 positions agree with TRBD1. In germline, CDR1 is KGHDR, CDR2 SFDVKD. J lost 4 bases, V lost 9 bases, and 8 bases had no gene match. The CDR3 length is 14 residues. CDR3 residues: CATAGRGRPDTQYF. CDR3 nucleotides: TGTGCCACCGCCGGCAGGGGGCGTCCAGATACGCAGTATTTT.

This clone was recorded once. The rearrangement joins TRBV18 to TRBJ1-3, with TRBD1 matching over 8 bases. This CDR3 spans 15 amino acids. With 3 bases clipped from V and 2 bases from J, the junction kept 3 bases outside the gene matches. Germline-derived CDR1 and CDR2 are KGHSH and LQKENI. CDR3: CASSPQGAAGNTIYF. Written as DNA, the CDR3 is TGTGCCAGCTCACCCCAGGGGGCGGCTGGAAACACCATATATTTT.

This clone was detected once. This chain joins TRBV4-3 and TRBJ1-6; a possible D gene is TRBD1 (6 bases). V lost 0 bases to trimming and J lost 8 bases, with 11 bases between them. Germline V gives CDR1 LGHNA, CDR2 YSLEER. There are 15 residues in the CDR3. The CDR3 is CASSQDPYRDSPLHF. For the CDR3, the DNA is TGCGCCAGCAGCCAAGACCCTTACAGGGATTCACCCCTCCACTTT.

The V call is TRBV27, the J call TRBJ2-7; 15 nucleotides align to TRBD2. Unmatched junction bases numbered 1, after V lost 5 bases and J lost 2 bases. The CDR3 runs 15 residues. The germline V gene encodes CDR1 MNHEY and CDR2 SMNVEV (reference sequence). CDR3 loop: CASSRTSGRAYEQYV. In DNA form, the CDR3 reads TGTGCCAGCAGTCGGACTAGCGGGAGGGCCTACGAGCAGTACGTC.

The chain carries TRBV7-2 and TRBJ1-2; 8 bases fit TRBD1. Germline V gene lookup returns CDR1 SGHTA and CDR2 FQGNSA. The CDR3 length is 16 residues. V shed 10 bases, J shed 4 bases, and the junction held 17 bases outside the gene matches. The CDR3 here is CAKAGLLGQGGYGYTF. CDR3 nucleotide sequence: TGTGCCAAGGCGGGCCTCCTTGGACAGGGCGGCTATGGCTACACCTTC.

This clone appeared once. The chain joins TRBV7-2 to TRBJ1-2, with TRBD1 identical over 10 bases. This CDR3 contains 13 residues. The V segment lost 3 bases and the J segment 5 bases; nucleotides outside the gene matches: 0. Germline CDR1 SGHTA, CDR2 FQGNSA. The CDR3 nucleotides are TGTGCCAGCAGCTTGGGACAGGGGTATGGCTACACCTTC. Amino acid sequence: CASSLGQGYGYTF.

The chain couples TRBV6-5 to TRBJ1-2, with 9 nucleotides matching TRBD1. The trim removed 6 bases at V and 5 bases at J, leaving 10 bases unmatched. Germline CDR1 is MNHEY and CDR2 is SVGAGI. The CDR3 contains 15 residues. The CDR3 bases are TGTGCCAGCAGACTTACAGGGGGCGGATTTTATGGCTACACCTTC. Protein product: CASRLTGGGFYGYTF.

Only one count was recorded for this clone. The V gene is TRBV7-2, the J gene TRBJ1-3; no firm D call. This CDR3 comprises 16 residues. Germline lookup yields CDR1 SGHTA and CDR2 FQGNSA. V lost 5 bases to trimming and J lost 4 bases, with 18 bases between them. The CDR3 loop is CASSHPPGSEGNTIYF. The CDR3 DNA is TGTGCCAGCAGCCACCCCCCAGGTTCTGAGGGAAACACCATATATTTT.

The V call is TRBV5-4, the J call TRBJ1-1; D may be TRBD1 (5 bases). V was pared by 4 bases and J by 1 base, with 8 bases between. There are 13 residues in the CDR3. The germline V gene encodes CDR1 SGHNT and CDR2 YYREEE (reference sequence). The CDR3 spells CASSRDSNTEAFF. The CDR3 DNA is TGTGCCAGCAGCCGGGACTCGAACACTGAAGCTTTCTTT.

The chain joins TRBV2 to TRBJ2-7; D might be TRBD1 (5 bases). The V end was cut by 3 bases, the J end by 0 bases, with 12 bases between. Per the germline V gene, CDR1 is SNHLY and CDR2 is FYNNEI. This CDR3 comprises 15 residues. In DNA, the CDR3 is TGTGCCAGCAGTGACCCGGACAAGAGCTCCTACGAGCAGTACTTC. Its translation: CASSDPDKSSYEQYF.

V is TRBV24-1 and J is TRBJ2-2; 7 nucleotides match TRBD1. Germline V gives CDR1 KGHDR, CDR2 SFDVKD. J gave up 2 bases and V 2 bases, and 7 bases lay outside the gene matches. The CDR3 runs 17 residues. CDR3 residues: CATSDSRTGGNTGELFF. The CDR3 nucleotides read TGTGCCACCAGTGATTCGCGGACAGGAGGTAACACCGGGGAGCTGTTTTTT.

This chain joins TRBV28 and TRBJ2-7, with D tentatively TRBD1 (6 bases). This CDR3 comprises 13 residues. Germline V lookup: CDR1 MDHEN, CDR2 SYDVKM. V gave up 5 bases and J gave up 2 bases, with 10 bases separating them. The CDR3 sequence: CASSHRDTYEQYF. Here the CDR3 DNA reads TGTGCCAGCAGTCATCGGGACACCTACGAGCAGTACTTC.